This TCR beta chain appears in the sequencing data of a study of T-cell reconstitution after alpha-beta-depleted transplantation in children. General study findings and limits: Newly produced T cells mostly accounted for T-cell counts and diversity one year post-transplant. Surviving recipient T cells and thymic progenitors underlay high day-60 TCRbeta diversity in some patients. Several hundred expanded graft clones reportedly were the source of alpha-beta T cells about two months after transplant.

Unique molecular identifiers were incorporated when the TCRbeta library was constructed. Using its own MiXCR run on the PCR reads, TCRdb lists one record per CDR3 protein. The sample has around 440,000 distinct CDR3 sequences, 10% to 13% seen once; the top ten hold around 2%. CDR1 and CDR2 (germline): SGHTA, FQGNSA. V lost 6 bases, J lost 3 bases, and 11 bases stayed unmatched. This CDR3 spans 15 amino acids. Points on this clonotype: Antigen specificity is unknown.

The V call is TRBV7-2, the J call TRBJ2-7, with TRBD1 matching 7 bases. This sequence was found in a child aged 2-15 years with inherited bone marrow failure, due to receive a stem cell transplant. Material: PBMCs, obtained before TCRalphabeta/CD19-depleted stem cell transplant. In DNA form, the CDR3 reads TGTGCCAGCAGTCGTCCCGGGACAGCGTACTACGAGCAGTACTTC. Translating gives CASSRPGTAYYEQYF.